Listed below are T cell receptor beta chains from one sample, sequenced in a study of blood T cell repertoires in COVID-19. Sequencing was performed with immunoSEQ multiplex PCR; in TCRdb, only in-frame clones are kept and a portion is missing. The sample lists more than 90,000 clones, around 80% seen once, with approximately 22% in the top ten. The sequenced sample was peripheral blood. These TCRs come from a human donor in a cohort sampled during active COVID-19. Both conserved end residues are part of each CDR3. The D gene is left open where the match is weak. Size tells how often a clone was seen (once, few, many) or the class of an expanded clone, and some rows leave it out.

>TRBJ2-1|few|TRBV18|TRBD2
CASSPRTSDYNEQFF
TGTGCCAGCTCACCAAGGACTAGCGACTACAATGAGCAGTTCTTC
>TRBJ1-2|NA|TRBV3-1/TRBV3-2|NA
CASSQVGREGRSNYGYTF
TGTGCCAGCAGCCAAGTAGGGAGGGAAGGCAGATCTAACTATGGCTACACCTTC
>TRBJ2-3|NA|TRBV19|NA
CASSTDFGGPSTDTQYF
TGTGCCAGTAGTACAGACTTTGGAGGGCCAAGCACAGATACGCAGTATTTT
>TRBJ1-2|once|TRBV28|NA
CASSRLGGADYGYTF
TGTGCCAGCAGCCGTCTCGGGGGGGCGGACTATGGCTACACCTTC
>TRBJ1-4|NA|TRBV5-1|NA
CASSLVRGVNEKLFF
TGCGCCAGCAGCTTGGTTAGGGGCGTTAATGAAAAACTGTTTTTT
>TRBJ2-3|NA|TRBV5-1|NA
CASRPTGLADTQYF
TGCGCCAGCAGACCAACAGGGTTAGCAGATACGCAGTATTTT
>TRBJ1-5|few|TRBV18|TRBD1
CASTESTGLSVRQPQHF
TGTGCCAGCACAGAATCGACAGGGTTGTCGGTACGGCAGCCCCAGCATTTT
>TRBJ1-4|NA|TRBV9|NA
CASSVDGQANEKLFF
TGTGCCAGCAGCGTAGATGGGCAGGCTAATGAAAAACTGTTTTTT
>TRBJ2-1|NA|TRBV3-1/TRBV3-2|NA
CASSQDLTGPSYNEQFF
TGTGCCAGCAGCCAAGATCTTACAGGGCCATCCTACAATGAGCAGTTCTTC
>TRBJ2-1|NA|TRBV27|TRBD1
CASSQPTGQGAGNEQFF
TGTGCCAGCAGTCAGCCTACTGGACAGGGGGCCGGCAATGAGCAGTTCTTC
>TRBJ1-3|NA|TRBV7-2|TRBD1
CASSIQTGLTGNTIYF
TGTGCCAGCAGCATACAGACAGGGCTTACTGGAAACACCATATATTTT
>TRBJ2-5|few|TRBV18|NA
CASSPRVGEETQYF
TGTGCCAGCTCACCACGAGTGGGCGAGGAGACCCAGTACTTC
>TRBJ1-1|NA|TRBV6-5|NA
CASDRSDTEAFF
TGTGCCAGCGACAGATCGGACACTGAAGCTTTCTTT
>TRBJ1-1|NA|TRBV6-4|TRBD1
CASSGNPGQGLTEAFF
TGTGCCAGCAGCGGTAATCCTGGACAGGGTTTGACTGAAGCTTTCTTT
>TRBJ2-5|NA|TRBV18|NA
CASSLGQQETQYF
TGTGCCAGCTCCCTCGGACAGCAAGAGACCCAGTACTTC
>TRBJ2-1|NA|TRBV2|NA
CASKPTGYPFF
TGTGCCAGCAAACCGACGGGGTATCCGTTCTTC
>TRBJ2-1|NA|TRBV4-1|TRBD2
CASSLGLAGGPFSEQFF
TGCGCCAGCAGCCTTGGACTAGCGGGGGGGCCTTTCTCTGAGCAGTTCTTC
>TRBJ1-5|once|TRBV28|NA
CASSSSSQGYSNQPQHF
TGTGCCAGCAGTTCTTCCTCGCAGGGGTATAGCAATCAGCCCCAGCATTTT
>TRBJ1-3|NA|TRBV5-8|NA
CASSLGQLSSGNTIYF
TGTGCCAGCAGCTTGGGACAGCTGAGCTCTGGAAACACCATATATTTT
>TRBJ2-1|NA|TRBV5-4|TRBD2
CASSLSGANEQFF
TGTGCCAGCAGCTTGAGCGGGGCCAATGAGCAGTTCTTC
>TRBJ2-1|NA|TRBV6-5|NA
CASSSPGAGNEQFF
TGTGCCAGCAGTTCCCCAGGGGCTGGCAATGAGCAGTTCTTC
>TRBJ2-2|NA|TRBV19|NA
CASSIVSIPNTGELFF
TGTGCCAGTAGTATAGTTTCCATTCCGAACACCGGGGAGCTGTTTTTT
>TRBJ1-1|NA|TRBV5-1|NA
CASSSLTQGNTEAFF
TGCGCCAGCAGCTCGTTAACCCAGGGGAACACTGAAGCTTTCTTT
>TRBJ2-7|NA|TRBV24-1|TRBD2
CATSDAGGRNSYEQYF
TGCGCCACCAGTGATGCGGGCGGGAGGAATTCCTACGAGCAGTACTTC
>TRBJ1-2|NA|TRBV3-1/TRBV3-2|NA
CASSQGTVGGYTF
TGTGCCAGCAGCCAAGGGACAGTTGGTGGCTACACCTTC
>TRBJ2-5|NA|TRBV2|NA
CASSRDFQETQYF
TGTGCCAGCAGCAGGGACTTTCAAGAGACCCAGTACTTC
>TRBJ2-7|medium-sized|TRBV19|NA
CASSIAVTSYEQYF
TGTGCCAGTAGTATAGCGGTGACTTCCTACGAGCAGTACTTC
>TRBJ2-6|NA|TRBV19|NA
CASSRGPGAGANVLTF
TGTGCCAGTAGTAGGGGTCCAGGGGCCGGGGCCAACGTCCTGACTTTC
>TRBJ2-1|NA|TRBV12-5|TRBD2
CASGLGLAGESEQFF
TGTGCTAGTGGTTTAGGACTAGCGGGGGAGTCTGAGCAGTTCTTC
>TRBJ2-1|NA|TRBV7-8|NA
CASSLAGGRWNEQFF
TGTGCCAGCAGCTTAGCGGGGGGGCGGTGGAATGAGCAGTTCTTC
>TRBJ1-2|NA|TRBV13|NA
CASSARGSANYGYTF
TGTGCCAGCAGCGCCCGAGGGAGTGCTAACTATGGCTACACCTTC